The clone carrying this TCR beta chain was found a few times. Its cognate antigen is unknown. The CDR3 totals 15 residues. Germline-derived CDR1 and CDR2 are MNHEY and SMNVEV (reference sequence). V lost 5 bases and J lost 6; bases outside the gene matches: 11. Each diagnosis drew on symptoms, thyroxine, TRAb, thyroid ultrasound and orbital computed tomography findings. Fresh peripheral blood, 9.5 to 10 ml of it, supplied the PBMCs. The investigators amplified TCR beta CDR3 regions from RNA transcripts. HTBI primers drove first-round RT-PCR of the TCR CDR3. Each CDR3 protein is one row after TCRdb ran MiXCR on the multiplex PCR reads. The table includes roughly 640,000 distinct CDR3 sequences, more than 15% detected once. The sample comes from a study of T cells in Graves' hyperthyroidism and ophthalmopathy. Study-wide results and caveats: A model of 13 V-J pairs discriminated ophthalmopathy from stable hyperthyroidism. Blood also contained most expanded thyroid clonotypes above 0.001.

The sequencing input was blood. The receptor was isolated from a woman in her forties with Graves' ophthalmopathy. The chain uses TRBV27 and TRBJ2-3; 7 nucleotides agree with TRBD1. This CDR3 is CASSHDRVISDTQYF. The CDR3 DNA reads as TGTGCCAGCAGTCACGACAGGGTGATTTCGGATACGCAGTATTTT.